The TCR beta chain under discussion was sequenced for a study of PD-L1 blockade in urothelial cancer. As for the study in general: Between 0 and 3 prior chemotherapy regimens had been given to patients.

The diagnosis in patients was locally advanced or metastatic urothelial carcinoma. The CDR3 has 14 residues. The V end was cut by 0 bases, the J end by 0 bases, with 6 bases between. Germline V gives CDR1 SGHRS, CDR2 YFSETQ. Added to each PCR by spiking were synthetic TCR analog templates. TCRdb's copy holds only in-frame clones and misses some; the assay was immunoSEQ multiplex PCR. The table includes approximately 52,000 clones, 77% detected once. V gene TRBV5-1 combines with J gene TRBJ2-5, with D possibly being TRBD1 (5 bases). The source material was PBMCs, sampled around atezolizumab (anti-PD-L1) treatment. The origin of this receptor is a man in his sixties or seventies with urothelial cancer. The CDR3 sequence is CASSLEGYQETQYF. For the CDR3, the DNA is TGCGCCAGCAGCTTGGAGGGGTACCAAGAGACCCAGTACTTC.